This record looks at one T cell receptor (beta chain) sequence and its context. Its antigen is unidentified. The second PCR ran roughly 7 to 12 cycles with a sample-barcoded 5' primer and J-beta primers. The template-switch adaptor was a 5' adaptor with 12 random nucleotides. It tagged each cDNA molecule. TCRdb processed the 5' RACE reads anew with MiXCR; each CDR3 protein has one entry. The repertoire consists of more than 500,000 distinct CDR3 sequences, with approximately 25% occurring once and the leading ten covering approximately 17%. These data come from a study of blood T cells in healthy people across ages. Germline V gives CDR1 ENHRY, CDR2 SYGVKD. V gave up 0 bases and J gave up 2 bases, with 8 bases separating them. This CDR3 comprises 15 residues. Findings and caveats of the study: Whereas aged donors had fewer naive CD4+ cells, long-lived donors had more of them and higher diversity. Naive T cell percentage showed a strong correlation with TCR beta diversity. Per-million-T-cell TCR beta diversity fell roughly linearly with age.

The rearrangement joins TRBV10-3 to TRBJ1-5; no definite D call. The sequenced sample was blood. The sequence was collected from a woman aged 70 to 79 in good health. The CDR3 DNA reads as TGTGCCATCAGTGAGTCGAACCTGGGCAATCAGCCCCAGCATTTT. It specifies CAISESNLGNQPQHF.